This paragraph reports one T cell receptor beta chain. Method: immunoSEQ multiplex PCR; TCRdb's copy keeps in-frame clones and lacks some. In the table there are a few hundred thousand clones, 65% to 90% of which are singletons. Between the trimmed V and J ends, which lost 0 bases and 4 bases, there was a span of 12 bases. CDR3 length equals 15 residues. Germline CDR1 reads MNHEY; CDR2 reads SVGAGI. This sample is drawn from a study of blood T cell repertoires in COVID-19. Overall study: Whether acute or convalescent, the COVID-19 samples came from the United States, Italy and Spain. PBMCs, B-cell-depleted T cells, or T cells provided the cDNA or gDNA that made up the material.

The sample taken for sequencing was peripheral blood. The rearrangement links TRBV6-5 to TRBJ1-1; possible D gene TRBD1, 6 bases. The receptor's source is a man aged 45-60 years with acute or convalescent COVID-19. CDR3 in amino acids: CASSYSRRGITEAFF. CDR3 bases: TGTGCCAGCAGTTACTCCCGCAGGGGAATCACTGAAGCTTTCTTT.